A selection of T cell receptor beta chains follows, all from one sample in a study of blood T cell repertoires in COVID-19. Assay: immunoSEQ multiplex PCR; the TCRdb copy retains only in-frame clones and omits some. The sample has 150,000 to 200,000 clones, about 80% seen once. The sequenced sample consisted of peripheral blood. Receptors were obtained from a woman of 80 years or more with acute or convalescent COVID-19. Each CDR3 is given with its conserved first and last residue. A D gene is named only where the DNA matches it firmly. The size entry is marked missing in some rows and otherwise reads once, few, many or a size class.

CASSIQGYSNQPQHF | TGTGCCAGCAGCATACAGGGTTATAGCAATCAGCCCCAGCATTTT | TRBV5-8 | NA | few | TRBJ1-5 | 15
CASSLTNTEAFF | TGTGCCAGCAGCCTAACCAACACTGAAGCTTTCTTT | TRBV11-2 | NA | NA | TRBJ1-1 | 12
CASSSGTFKNQPQHF | TGTGCCAGTTCCTCCGGGACATTTAAAAATCAGCCCCAGCATTTT | TRBV7-2 | NA | NA | TRBJ1-5 | 15
CASSLRLDRDYTYEQYF | TGTGCCAGCAGCTTAAGGTTAGACCGGGATTACACCTACGAGCAGTACTTC | TRBV11-3 | NA | NA | TRBJ2-7 | 17
CAAGDSTNEKLFF | TGTGCCGCCGGGGATTCAACTAATGAAAAACTGTTTTTT | TRBV28 | NA | NA | TRBJ1-4 | 13
CAWTPPGRPGSVLTF | TGTGCCTGGACACCCCCCGGGAGACCGGGGAGCGTCCTGACTTTC | TRBV30 | NA | once | TRBJ2-6 | 15
CASSPKRRENTGELFF | TGTGCCAGCTCACCAAAGAGACGGGAGAACACCGGGGAGCTGTTTTTT | TRBV18 | NA | NA | TRBJ2-2 | 16
CASSSRPGGPQHF | TGTGCCAGCAGCTCAAGACCCGGCGGGCCCCAGCATTTT | TRBV3-1/TRBV3-2 | NA | NA | TRBJ1-5 | 13
CASRRPGGSSPLHF | TGTGCCAGCAGACGCCCAGGGGGAAGTTCACCCCTCCACTTT | TRBV28 | TRBD1 | once | TRBJ1-6 | 14
CASLRTGGSNTGELFF | TGTGCCAGCTTGAGAACAGGGGGATCGAACACCGGGGAGCTGTTTTTT | TRBV5-4 | TRBD1 | NA | TRBJ2-2 | 16